This entry lists 11 T cell receptor beta chains sequenced from one sample in a study of control samples from healthy donors and cancer patients. Method: immunoSEQ multiplex PCR; TCRdb's copy keeps in-frame clones and lacks some. The sample consists of more than 85,000 clones, approximately 90% of them appearing once. The sample consisted of PBMCs. Receptor source: a woman aged 60-75 years with lung cancer.

In its sample, this clone was seen once. The chain carries TRBV19 and TRBJ1-4; 8 positions match TRBD1. The CDR3 is 11 amino acids. Germline trimming cut 4 bases from V and 12 bases from J; bases unmatched to any gene: 1. Looked up from germline, CDR1 is LNHDA and CDR2 is SQIVND (reference sequence). The CDR3 DNA is TGTGCCAGTAGTAAACAGGGGGAACTGTTTTTT. This sequence encodes CASSKQGELFF.

The chain joins TRBV19 to TRBJ2-5; D is unresolved. CDR1 and CDR2 (germline): LNHDA, SQIVND (reference sequence). Trimming cost V 4 bases and J 4 bases, with 16 bases left between them. CDR3 size: 15 residues. Written as DNA, the CDR3 is TGTGCCAGTAGTAGTCTGGAGAGGCGGCGAGAGACCCAGTACTTC. Translation: CASSSLERRRETQYF. Drawing the rest from reference TRBV19 and TRBJ2-5, the complete variable domain is DGGITQSPKYLFRKEGQNVTLSCEQNLNHDAMYWYRQDPGQGLRLIYYSQIVNDFQKGDIAEGYSVSREKKESFPLTVTSAQKNPTAFYLCASSSLERRRETQYFGPGTRLLVL.

The V gene is TRBV4-1, the J gene TRBJ1-1, with D possibly matching TRBD1 (5 bases). The V end lost 1 base, the J end lost 2 bases, and 14 bases lay between the germline ends. Germline lookup yields CDR1 MGHRA and CDR2 YSYEKL. The length of the CDR3 is 16 residues. CDR3 DNA: TGCGCCAGCAGCCAAGCTTCATCTCAGGGCAACACTGAAGCTTTCTTT. Translation: CASSQASSQGNTEAFF.

The chain recombines TRBV25-1 with TRBJ2-7; D may be TRBD1 (5 bases). V was pared by 3 bases and J by 1 base, with 13 bases between. The CDR3 covers 15 residues. Germline V gene lookup returns CDR1 MGHDK and CDR2 SYGVNS. DNA of the CDR3: TGTGCCAGCAGTGATCTCACGACAGCTTCCTACGAGCAGTACTTC. Its protein is CASSDLTTASYEQYF.

The V and J genes are TRBV6-2 or TRBV6-3 and TRBJ1-1, with 12 nucleotides matching TRBD1. The CDR3 sequence is 15 residues long. V lost 2 bases and J lost 6; bases outside the gene matches: 4. The germline gives CDR1 MNHEY, CDR2 SVGEGT. CDR3 coding DNA: TGTGCCAGCAGTTACCCCGGGACAGGGGGCGCTGAAGCTTTCTTT. It codes for CASSYPGTGGAEAFF.

The chain joins TRBV7-3 to TRBJ1-1; D is uncertain. V was shortened by 3 bases and J by 0 bases, with 8 bases between the two germline ends. CDR3 size: 14 residues. Germline assignment: CDR1 SGHTA and CDR2 FQGTGA. The CDR3 DNA sequence: TGTGCCAGCAGCTTTAGGCAGATGAACACTGAAGCTTTCTTT. This encodes CASSFRQMNTEAFF.

This rearrangement joins TRBV12-3 or TRBV12-4 to TRBJ2-2; D call uncertain. Deletions cut 3 bases from V and 7 bases from J, with 9 bases between. This CDR3 comprises 13 residues. CDR3: CASSLSRYGELFF. CDR3 sequence (DNA): TGTGCCAGCAGTTTGTCCCGGTACGGGGAGCTGTTTTTT.

The genes are TRBV28 and TRBJ1-1; the D gene is possibly TRBD1 (5 bases). V lost 2 bases and J 1 base, leaving 11 bases between the germline ends. This CDR3 has 15 amino acids. CDR1 is MDHEN and CDR2 is SYDVKM in the germline V gene. The CDR3 sequence is CASSLGAPSNTEAFF. In DNA form, the CDR3 reads TGTGCCAGCAGTTTAGGGGCACCTTCGAACACTGAAGCTTTCTTT.

This clone was seen a few times. The chain carries TRBV2 and TRBJ2-5; D uncertain. Trimming removed 2 bases from V and 5 bases from J, with 18 bases in between. Germline loops: CDR1 SNHLY, CDR2 FYNNEI. This CDR3 region has 16 residues. The CDR3: CASSETRRLVYETQYF. Written as DNA, the CDR3 is TGTGCCAGCAGTGAAACCCGTCGGCTAGTATACGAGACCCAGTACTTC. Full variable domain (remainder filled in from reference TRBV2 and TRBJ2-5): EPEVTQTPSHQVTQMGQEVILRCVPISNHLYFYWYRQILGQKVEFLVSFYNNEISEKSEIFDDQFSVERPDGSNFTLKIRSTKLEDSAMYFCASSETRRLVYETQYFGPGTRLLVL.

V gene TRBV28 combines with J gene TRBJ1-2, with TRBD1 as a possible D gene (5 bases). Between the trimmed V and J ends, which lost 3 bases and 7 bases, there was a span of 15 bases. In germline, CDR1 is MDHEN, CDR2 SYDVKM. The CDR3 has 14 residues. The CDR3 protein is CASSLLSGSGGYTF. DNA of the CDR3: TGTGCCAGCAGTTTGTTATCAGGGAGTGGTGGCTACACCTTC.

V and J are TRBV6-1 and TRBJ1-5; D uncertain. This CDR3 region has 16 residues. Germline V gene sequence: CDR1 MNHNS, CDR2 SASEGT. Trimming removed 2 bases at V and 2 bases at J, with 13 bases between. The CDR3 protein is CASSEIGQAGNQPQHF. The CDR3 coding sequence is TGTGCCAGCAGTGAAATCGGGCAGGCAGGCAATCAGCCCCAGCATTTT.